Listed below are T cell receptor beta chains from one sample, sequenced in a study of cytotoxic CD8 clonotypes in ibrutinib-treated CLL. Clones were sequenced by immunoSEQ multiplex PCR, and TCRdb holds only the in-frame ones, with some missing. The data show approximately 200,000 clones, about 72% seen once. Material: PBMCs, obtained after 24 months of ibrutinib treatment. Receptors originate from a human donor with chronic lymphocytic leukemia. CDR3s include the opening cysteine and the closing phenylalanine or tryptophan. D genes are given only for firm matches. Clone size is shown for a subset of rows, as once, few, many or a class of expanded clone.

>TRBJ1-2|12|NA|NA|TRBV30
TGTGCCTGGAGTATAGCTAACTATGGCTACACCTTC
CAWSIANYGYTF
>TRBJ1-2|14|NA|TRBD1|TRBV19
TGTGCCAGTAGAACGACAGGGGGCTTGGGTGGCTACACCTTC
CASRTTGGLGGYTF
>TRBJ2-3|15|NA|TRBD2|TRBV14
TGTGCCAGCAGCCACCCTAGCGGGAGCGCAGATACGCAGTATTTT
CASSHPSGSADTQYF
>TRBJ2-3|13|once|NA|TRBV7-2
TGTGCCAGCAGCTTTGGATACACAGATACGCAGTATTTT
CASSFGYTDTQYF
>TRBJ2-7|13|NA|NA|TRBV7-6
TGTGCCAGCAGCTTACGCCTAGCGAGGGAGCAGTACTTC
CASSLRLAREQYF
>TRBJ2-1|20|NA|TRBD1|TRBV5-1
TGCGCCAGCAGCTTGGGGGACAGGGTTACAGCGGAGAGCTCCTACAATGAGCAGTTCTTC
CASSLGDRVTAESSYNEQFF
>TRBJ1-2|15|NA|TRBD1|TRBV28
TGTGCCAGCAGTTCGACAGGGAGCATCTTCTATGGCTACACCTTC
CASSSTGSIFYGYTF
>TRBJ2-3|14|NA|NA|TRBV5-6
TGTGCCAGCGACTCCGGACTGCGCACAGATACGCAGTATTTT
CASDSGLRTDTQYF
>TRBJ2-1|18|NA|TRBD2|TRBV11-3
TGTGCCAGCAGCTTAGAATATCTAGCGGGAGGTTACTACAATGAGCAGTTCTTC
CASSLEYLAGGYYNEQFF
>TRBJ2-5|15|NA|NA|TRBV18
TGTGCCAGCTCACCACCAGGAGAACGCCAAGAGACCCAGTACTTC
CASSPPGERQETQYF
>TRBJ2-3|14|NA|NA|TRBV2
TGTGCCAGCAGTGAATTGGCAGTCACAGATACGCAGTATTTT
CASSELAVTDTQYF
>TRBJ1-5|15|NA|NA|TRBV2
TGTGCCAGCAGACCAATCCGGGACACCAATCAGCCCCAGCATTTT
CASRPIRDTNQPQHF
>TRBJ2-3|12|NA|NA|TRBV7-9
TGTGCCAGCAGCTTAATCAGGGAGACGCAGTATTTT
CASSLIRETQYF
>TRBJ1-2|15|NA|TRBD1|TRBV6-1
TGTGCCAGCAGTGAAAGGTGGGACAGGGCCTATGGCTACACCTTC
CASSERWDRAYGYTF
>TRBJ2-2|15|once|TRBD2|TRBV5-1
TGCGCCAGCAGCTCCTTAAAGCGGGAGACCGGGGAGCTGTTTTTT
CASSSLKRETGELFF
>TRBJ2-1|15|NA|NA|TRBV9
TGTGCCAGCAGCGTAGCGGGGAGCGGGTCTAATGAGCAGTTCTTC
CASSVAGSGSNEQFF
>TRBJ2-7|15|NA|NA|TRBV15
TGTGCCACCAGCAGAGATCTGAGTAATAGTTACGAGCAGTACTTC
CATSRDLSNSYEQYF
>TRBJ1-4|16|few|NA|TRBV19
TGTGCCAGTAGTATCGGGTCCGGGACAAGTAATGAAAAACTGTTTTTT
CASSIGSGTSNEKLFF
>TRBJ2-3|19|NA|TRBD2|TRBV4-1
TGCGCCAGCAGCCAAGATTGGACTAGCGGAATCCTCAGGGCAGATACGCAGTATTTT
CASSQDWTSGILRADTQYF
>TRBJ2-2|18|NA|TRBD2|TRBV18
TGTGCCAGCTCACCACCGAGACTAGCGGGAGGGCCGTCCGGGGAGCTGTTTTTT
CASSPPRLAGGPSGELFF
>TRBJ2-3|17|NA|TRBD2|TRBV5-1
TGCGCCAGCAGCTTTCGCTTAGCGGGAGGTCGGCCAGATACGCAGTATTTT
CASSFRLAGGRPDTQYF
>TRBJ2-1|13|few|NA|TRBV6-1
TGTGCCAGCAGCATGGGTCGATACAATGAGCAGTTCTTC
CASSMGRYNEQFF
>TRBJ2-1|15|NA|NA|TRBV5-1
TGCGCCAGCAGCTTGGTTTGGGGGATTGGCGATGAGCAGTTCTTC
CASSLVWGIGDEQFF
>TRBJ2-7|11|NA|NA|TRBV18
TGTGCCAGCTCAGATAAGGGCGAGCAGTACTTC
CASSDKGEQYF
>TRBJ2-7|13|once|NA|TRBV19
TGTGCCAGTAGTAGAAATGCAGGCTACGAGCAGTACTTC
CASSRNAGYEQYF
>TRBJ2-1|13|NA|NA|TRBV7-9
TGTGCCAGCAGCTGGGATAGATACAATGAGCAGTTCTTC
CASSWDRYNEQFF
>TRBJ2-1|14|NA|NA|TRBV5-4
TGTGCCAGCAGCTTGACGACAGCCTACAATGAGCAGTTCTTC
CASSLTTAYNEQFF
>TRBJ2-2|17|once|TRBD1|TRBV5-1
TGCGCCAGCAAGGGGACAGGGGGCGATGGGGCTACCGGGGAGCTGTTTTTT
CASKGTGGDGATGELFF
>TRBJ2-2|14|NA|NA|TRBV4-1
TGCGCCAGCAGCCAAGGCGAGGGGATCGGGGAGCTGTTTTTT
CASSQGEGIGELFF
>TRBJ1-2|13|once|TRBD1|TRBV6-5
TGTGCCAGCAAAAAGACAGGGGGAGGCGGCTACACCTTC
CASKKTGGGGYTF
>TRBJ1-2|16|NA|TRBD1|TRBV5-6
TGTGCCAGCAGCTTAGCCCCTCCGACAGGGCCCTATGGCTACACCTTC
CASSLAPPTGPYGYTF
>TRBJ1-2|12|NA|NA|TRBV28
TGTGCCAGCAGGACAGGACCCTATGGCTACACCTTC
CASRTGPYGYTF
>TRBJ1-1|15|NA|NA|TRBV11-3
TGTGCCAGCAGCTTAGGGGGGGAAAGGGACACTGAAGCTTTCTTT
CASSLGGERDTEAFF
>TRBJ2-2|14|NA|NA|TRBV7-8
TGTGCCAGCAGCTTAGTTGGGGTCTCCGGGGAGCTGTTTTTT
CASSLVGVSGELFF
>TRBJ2-3|12|NA|NA|TRBV5-5
TGTGCCAGCAACCCTTTTGCAGATACGCAGTATTTT
CASNPFADTQYF
>TRBJ1-2|11|NA|NA|TRBV18
TGTGCCAGCTCACCAGGGGTTGGCTACACCTTC
CASSPGVGYTF
>TRBJ1-1|15|NA|TRBD1|TRBV19
TGTGCCAGCCAATACGGGGGACAGGAGAACACTGAAGCTTTCTTT
CASQYGGQENTEAFF
>TRBJ2-2|16|NA|NA|TRBV5-1
TGCGCCAGCAGCTTGGAGTCAGCCACGAACACCGGGGAGCTGTTTTTT
CASSLESATNTGELFF
>TRBJ2-7|15|NA|NA|TRBV4-3
TGCGCCAGCAGCCAAGACAGAGTCAGCTCCTACGAGCAGTACTTC
CASSQDRVSSYEQYF
>TRBJ2-7|12|NA|NA|TRBV12-5
TGTGCTAGTGGTTCTGGGGTTTACGAGCAGTACTTC
CASGSGVYEQYF
>TRBJ1-4|15|NA|TRBD1|TRBV5-6
TGTGCCAGCAGCTGGGGGACAGGGAGGGATGAAAAACTGTTTTTT
CASSWGTGRDEKLFF
>TRBJ1-1|13|NA|NA|TRBV28
TGTGCCAGCCCCGGGACGGTGAACACTGAAGCTTTCTTT
CASPGTVNTEAFF
>TRBJ2-7|18|NA|TRBD2|TRBV9
TGTGCCAGCAGCGTAGGATTAGTGGAGCGGGAGAAAGCCTACGAGCAGTACTTC
CASSVGLVEREKAYEQYF
>TRBJ2-5|11|NA|NA|TRBV30
TGTGCCTGGACAAGACAAGAGACCCAGTACTTC
CAWTRQETQYF
>TRBJ2-1|15|few|NA|TRBV27
TGTGCCAGCAGTTCTTTCGGGGGAACTTACAATGAGCAGTTCTTC
CASSSFGGTYNEQFF
>TRBJ2-3|15|NA|TRBD2|TRBV2
TGTGCCAGCAGTGAGACTAGCGGGAGTGTAGATACGCAGTATTTT
CASSETSGSVDTQYF
>TRBJ1-1|14|few|NA|TRBV4-1
TGCGCCAGCAGCCAAGAGCGAGGAAACACTGAAGCTTTCTTT
CASSQERGNTEAFF
>TRBJ2-7|15|NA|NA|TRBV27
TGTGCCAGCAGGTCTTTCCCGACAGGAACCTACGAGCAGTACTTC
CASRSFPTGTYEQYF
>TRBJ2-7|13|few|NA|TRBV30
TGTGCCTGGAGTGTAAAGGGTTCCTACGAGCAGTACTTC
CAWSVKGSYEQYF
>TRBJ1-5|16|NA|TRBD1|TRBV9
TGTGCCAGCAGCGTAGATCAAGGGGGCCTCAATCAGCCCCAGCATTTT
CASSVDQGGLNQPQHF
>TRBJ2-3|18|NA|TRBD2|TRBV9
TGTGCCAGCAGCTGGAGACTAGCGGGAGGCCGAGGAGCAGATACGCAGTATTTT
CASSWRLAGGRGADTQYF
>TRBJ1-5|13|NA|TRBD1|TRBV7-7
TGTGCCAGCAGCACAGGGGTGGGTCAGCCCCAGCATTTT
CASSTGVGQPQHF
>TRBJ1-3|18|NA|NA|TRBV18
TGTGCCAGCTCACCACGGTCAGGATCAATACACTCTGGAAACACCATATATTTT
CASSPRSGSIHSGNTIYF
>TRBJ2-7|14|NA|TRBD2|TRBV19
TGTGCCACCAGGACTAGCGGGAGGGGCTACGAGCAGTACTTC
CATRTSGRGYEQYF
>TRBJ1-5|13|few|NA|TRBV27
TGTGCCAGCAGTTTACAAGGGTATCAGCCCCAGCATTTT
CASSLQGYQPQHF